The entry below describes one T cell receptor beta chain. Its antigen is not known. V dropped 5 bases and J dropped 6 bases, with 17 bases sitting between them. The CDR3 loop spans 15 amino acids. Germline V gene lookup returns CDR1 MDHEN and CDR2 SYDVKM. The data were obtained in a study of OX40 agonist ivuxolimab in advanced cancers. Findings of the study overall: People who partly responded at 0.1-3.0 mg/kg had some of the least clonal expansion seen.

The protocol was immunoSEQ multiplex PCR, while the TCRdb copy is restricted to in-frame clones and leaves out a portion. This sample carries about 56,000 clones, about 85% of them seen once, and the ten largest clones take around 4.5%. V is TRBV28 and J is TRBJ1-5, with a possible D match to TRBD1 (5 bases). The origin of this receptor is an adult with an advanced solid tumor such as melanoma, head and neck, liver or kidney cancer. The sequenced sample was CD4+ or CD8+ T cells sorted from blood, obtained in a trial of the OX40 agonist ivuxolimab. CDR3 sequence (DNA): TGTGCCAGCAGTAGTGACGAGGGGATTGGTCAGCCCCAGCATTTT. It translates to CASSSDEGIGQPQHF.